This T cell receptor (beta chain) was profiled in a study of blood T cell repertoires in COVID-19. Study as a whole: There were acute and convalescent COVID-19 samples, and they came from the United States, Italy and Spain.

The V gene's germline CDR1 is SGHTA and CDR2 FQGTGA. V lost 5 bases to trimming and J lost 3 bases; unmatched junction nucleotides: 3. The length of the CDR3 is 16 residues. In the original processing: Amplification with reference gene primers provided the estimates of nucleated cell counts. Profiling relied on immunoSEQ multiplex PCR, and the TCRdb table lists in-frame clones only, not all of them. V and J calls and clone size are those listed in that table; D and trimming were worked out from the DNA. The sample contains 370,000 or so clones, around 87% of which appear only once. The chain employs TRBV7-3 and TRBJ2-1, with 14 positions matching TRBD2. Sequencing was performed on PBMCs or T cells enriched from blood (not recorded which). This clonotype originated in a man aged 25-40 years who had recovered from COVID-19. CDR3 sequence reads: CASSAGLAGGYNEQFF. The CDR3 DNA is TGTGCCAGCAGCGCCGGACTAGCGGGGGGCTACAATGAGCAGTTCTTC. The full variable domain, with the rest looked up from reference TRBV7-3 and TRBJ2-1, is GAGVSQTPSNKVTEKGKYVELRCDPISGHTALYWYRQSLGQGPEFLIYFQGTGAADDSGLPNDRFFAVRPEGSVSTLKIQRTERGDSAVYLCASSAGLAGGYNEQFFGPGTRLTVL.